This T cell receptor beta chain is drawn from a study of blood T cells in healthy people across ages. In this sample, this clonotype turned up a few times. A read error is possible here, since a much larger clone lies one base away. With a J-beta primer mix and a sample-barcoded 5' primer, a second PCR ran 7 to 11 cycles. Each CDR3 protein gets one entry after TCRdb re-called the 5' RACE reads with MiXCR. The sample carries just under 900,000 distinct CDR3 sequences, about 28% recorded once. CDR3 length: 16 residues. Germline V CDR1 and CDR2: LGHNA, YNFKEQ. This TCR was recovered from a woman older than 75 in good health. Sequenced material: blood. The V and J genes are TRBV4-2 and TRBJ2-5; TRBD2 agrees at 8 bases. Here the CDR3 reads CACSQWGGGNLETQYF. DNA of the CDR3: TGTGCCTGCAGCCAGTGGGGCGGGGGGAACCTAGAGACCCAGTACTTC.